The 32 T cell receptor beta chains below come from one sample, sequenced in a study of T cell responses to AZD1222 COVID-19 vaccine. Here immunoSEQ multiplex PCR was the method, and the copy in TCRdb shows in-frame clones only, minus some. The sample shows approximately 140,000 clones, more than 85% of them seen only once. The sequencing used peripheral blood, collected 28 days after the second AZD1222 dose. The receptor source for this set is an adult who received the AZD1222 COVID-19 vaccine.

J is TRBJ1-1 and V is TRBV5-1; TRBD1 agrees at 7 bases. The CDR3 has 19 residues. The germline CDR1 and CDR2 sequences are SGHRS and YFSETQ. Trimming removed 3 bases from V and 0 bases from J; junction bases left unmatched: 17. CDR3 in DNA: TGCGCCAGCAGCTCGCGCCCTGGCTCAGGGGGTGAGATGAACACTGAAGCTTTCTTT. Its translation: CASSSRPGSGGEMNTEAFF.

Comment on this clone: The junction and the germline gene differ at one end; a read error may be behind it. This chain links TRBV7-9 with TRBJ1-1; the D is unclear. Germline assignment: CDR1 SEHNR and CDR2 FQNEAQ (reference sequence). This CDR3 contains 14 residues. CDR3 protein: CASSLDVVGGLGLF. The CDR3 bases are TGTGCCAGCAGCTTAGACGTAGTAGGAGGGCTCGGGCTCTTT.

CDR3: CASSPQSSAGFSEAFF. The CDR3 DNA is TGTGCCAGCAGTCCCCAGTCTAGCGCAGGGTTCTCTGAAGCTTTCTTT. The chain joins TRBV28 to TRBJ1-1; D may be TRBD1 (5 bases). Between the trimmed V and J ends, which lost 5 bases and 6 bases, there was a span of 22 bases. The V gene's germline CDR1 is MDHEN and CDR2 SYDVKM. This CDR3 comprises 16 residues.

The gene calls are TRBV10-1 and TRBJ2-1, with TRBD2 as a possible D gene (7 bases). This CDR3 is built from 16 residues. V lost 3 bases and J 3 bases, leaving 15 bases between the germline ends. Germline V gene sequence: CDR1 WNHNN, CDR2 SYGVQD (reference sequence). In DNA, the CDR3 is TGCGCCAGCAGTGATCGTCGGGGGGCTCGCTACAATGAGCAGTTCTTC. Translation gives CASSDRRGARYNEQFF.

The chain recombines TRBV4-1 with TRBJ1-4; 11 bases match TRBD1. This CDR3 is built from 15 residues. V lost 4 bases and J lost 5; bases outside the gene matches: 3. Germline CDR1 MGHRA, CDR2 YSYEKL. CDR3 sequence (DNA): TGCGCCAGCAGCCCGGGGACAGGGGGGAATGAAAAACTGTTTTTT. Translating it yields CASSPGTGGNEKLFF.

The V call is TRBV12-5, the J call TRBJ2-2; D remains ambiguous. This CDR3 has 16 residues. Germline CDR1 reads LGHNT; CDR2 reads FRNRAP. Trimming took off 2 bases at V and 1 base at J, with 11 bases between the two ends. CDR3 bases: TGTGCTAGTGGTTTGAATGTCAGACAGAACACCGGGGAGCTGTTTTTT. It encodes CASGLNVRQNTGELFF.

This chain uses TRBV24-1 with TRBJ2-5, with D maybe TRBD1 (6 bases). CDR1 and CDR2 (germline): KGHDR, SFDVKD. The CDR3 length is 17 residues. V lost 3 bases and J 0 bases, leaving 16 bases between the germline ends. CDR3: CATSDPQGPGDQETQYF. In nucleotides, the CDR3 is TGTGCCACCAGTGATCCTCAGGGGCCCGGGGACCAAGAGACCCAGTACTTC.

The chain recombines TRBV27 with TRBJ2-7, with 11 bases matching TRBD2. The V gene end was trimmed by 5 bases and the J gene end by 4 bases; junction bases not matched to a gene: 4. The CDR3 runs to 14 residues. Germline CDR1 reads MNHEY; CDR2 reads SMNVEV (reference sequence). CDR3: CASSRSGGGYEQYF. CDR3 bases: TGTGCCAGCAGTCGTAGCGGGGGGGGTTACGAGCAGTACTTC.

This chain connects TRBV28 to TRBJ1-1; no clear D. V gave up 7 bases and J gave up 7 bases, with 13 bases separating them. The CDR3 covers 12 residues. Germline V gene lookup returns CDR1 MDHEN and CDR2 SYDVKM. In nucleotides, the CDR3 is TGTGCCAGCACTGGGTTATTCCGTGAAGCTTTCTTT. Protein: CASTGLFREAFF.

This clone was seen only once. This sample includes further DNA sequences coding for the same CDR3. The chain uses TRBV28 and TRBJ1-2, with TRBD1 identical over 8 bases. The CDR3 spans 13 residues. From germline, CDR1 is MDHEN and CDR2 SYDVKM. The ends lost 2 bases at V and 8 bases at J; junction bases unmatched: 4. For the CDR3, the DNA is TGTGCCAGCAGTTTAACAGGGGGGAAAGGCTACACCTTC. Protein product: CASSLTGGKGYTF.

The chain joins TRBV29-1 to TRBJ2-7; 10 bases are shared with TRBD2. This CDR3 has 16 amino acids. CDR1 SQVTM and CDR2 ANQGSEA come from the germline V gene. V shed 4 bases, J shed 5 bases, and the junction held 14 bases outside the gene matches. The DNA of the CDR3 is TGCAGCGTTGGAGTTATGTCTAGCGGGAGTTTCCACGAGCAGTACTTC. It encodes CSVGVMSSGSFHEQYF.

Worth noting for this clone: Germline and junction disagree at one end, which may indicate a read error. The chain links TRBV30 to TRBJ1-1, with TRBD1 identical over 10 bases. The CDR3 runs 15 residues. The V gene's germline CDR1 is GTSNPN and CDR2 SVGIG (reference sequence). CDR3 protein: CAWRRRRQGATEAFF. As DNA, the CDR3 is TGTGCTTGGAGGCGGAGGAGACAGGGGGCCACTGAAGCTTTCTTT.

V and J are TRBV11-2 and TRBJ1-5, with 7 positions matching TRBD1. J gave up 3 bases and V 1 base, and 9 bases lay outside the gene matches. This CDR3 region has 17 residues. Germline CDR1 reads SGHAT; CDR2 reads FQNNGV. In nucleotides, the CDR3 is TGTGCCAGCAGCTTAGCGGCATCACAGGGGCCCAATCAGCCCCAGCATTTT. It is translated as CASSLAASQGPNQPQHF. Complete variable domain (other parts from reference TRBV11-2 and TRBJ1-5): EAGVAQSPRYKIIEKRQSVAFWCNPISGHATLYWYQQILGQGPKLLIQFQNNGVVDDSQLPKDRFSAERLKGVDSTLKIQPAKLEDSAVYLCASSLAASQGPNQPQHFGDGTRLSIL.

This chain connects TRBV7-8 to TRBJ2-1; TRBD2 matches at 10 bases. There are 16 residues in the CDR3. J lost 5 bases, V lost 5 bases, and 9 bases had no gene match. Germline loops: CDR1 SGHVS, CDR2 FQNEAQ. The CDR3 DNA sequence: TGTGCCAGCAGCCCCGGCCCTAGCGGGAGTAACAATGAGCAGTTCTTC. It translates to CASSPGPSGSNNEQFF.

J is TRBJ2-3 and V is TRBV11-1; no firm D call. The CDR3 is 16 residues long. The ends were cut back, 3 bases at V and 4 bases at J, with 17 bases in the middle. Germline V CDR1 and CDR2: SGHAT, FQDESV (reference sequence). The CDR3 DNA reads as TGTGCCAGCAGCTTCTCCCCGGGCGGCCAGGCAGATACGCAGTATTTT. Protein: CASSFSPGGQADTQYF. Using reference TRBV11-1 and TRBJ2-3 for the parts outside the CDR3, the full variable domain is EAEVAQSPRYKITEKSQAVAFWCDPISGHATLYWYRQILGQGPELLVQFQDESVVDDSQLPKDRFSAERLKGVDSTLKIQPAELGDSAMYLCASSFSPGGQADTQYFGPGTRLTVL.

The chain couples TRBV7-6 to TRBJ1-1, with D maybe TRBD1 (6 bases). V dropped 1 base and J dropped 4 bases, with 13 bases sitting between them. Germline V gene sequence: CDR1 SGHVS, CDR2 FNYEAQ. This CDR3 contains 15 residues. As DNA, the CDR3 is TGTGCCAGCAGCTTAGAGGCCGACAGGCTCACTGAAGCTTTCTTT. Its protein is CASSLEADRLTEAFF.

The chain is built from TRBV19 and TRBJ2-3; 10 bases map to TRBD2. CDR1 is LNHDA and CDR2 is SQIVND in the germline V gene (reference sequence). V dropped 5 bases and J dropped 2; count of bases not matched to a gene: 7. The CDR3 totals 16 residues. CDR3 amino acids: CASSPRAGGYTDTQYF. The CDR3 nucleotides are TGTGCCAGTAGTCCACGAGCGGGAGGGTACACAGATACGCAGTATTTT.

The rearrangement links TRBV23-1 to TRBJ1-2, with 7 bases that match TRBD1. TRBV23-1 is noted as an ORF with a role that remains uncertain. Germline trimming cut 0 bases from V and 8 bases from J; bases unmatched to any gene: 9. CDR3 length equals 15 residues. The CDR3 DNA follows: TGCGCCAGCAGTCAATCGGAGGCGCAGGGGGGAGGCTACACCTTC. This encodes CASSQSEAQGGGYTF.

The V gene is TRBV19, the J gene TRBJ1-2; the match to TRBD1 covers 9 bases. Germline assignment: CDR1 LNHDA and CDR2 SQIVND (reference sequence). This CDR3 contains 11 residues. The trim removed 8 bases at V and 6 bases at J, leaving 1 base unmatched. In DNA form, the CDR3 reads TGTGCCAGTGGGACAGGGCATGGCTACACCTTC. It encodes CASGTGHGYTF.

The chain links TRBV18 to TRBJ2-3; the match to TRBD2 covers 10 bases. Germline V gene data show CDR1 as KGHSH and CDR2 as LQKENI. The CDR3 sequence is 16 residues long. V shed 5 bases and J 3 bases; nucleotides not matched to a gene: 8. CDR3 coding DNA: TGTGCCAGCTCATTGCAAGCGGGAGGGCCGACAGATACGCAGTATTTT. This gives the protein CASSLQAGGPTDTQYF.

The chain carries TRBV2 and TRBJ1-5; 7 bases agree with TRBD1. Germline V CDR1 and CDR2: SNHLY, FYNNEI. This CDR3 is 14 amino acids long. V lost 8 bases and J lost 3; bases outside the gene matches: 7. The CDR3: CASQPGTVNQPQHF. DNA of the CDR3: TGTGCCAGCCAACCCGGGACAGTCAATCAGCCCCAGCATTTT.

The V call is TRBV30, the J call TRBJ1-5; unclear D gene. The CDR3 totals 15 residues. Looked up from germline, CDR1 is GTSNPN and CDR2 is SVGIG (reference sequence). Trimming took 1 base from V and 2 from J, leaving 12 bases between them. This CDR3 is CAWSGVTWGNQPQHF. The CDR3 DNA is TGTGCCTGGAGTGGTGTCACATGGGGCAATCAGCCCCAGCATTTT.

This sequence joins TRBV5-1 and TRBJ1-4; 7 nucleotides match TRBD1. The J segment lost 7 bases and the V segment lost 0 bases, leaving 6 bases of the junction unmatched. There are 15 residues in the CDR3. Germline CDR1 SGHRS, CDR2 YFSETQ. The CDR3, as DNA: TGCGCCAGCAGCTTGGGACAGGGAGTATCTGAAAAACTGTTTTTT. This sequence encodes CASSLGQGVSEKLFF.

The rearrangement joins TRBV7-3 to TRBJ1-6; the D gene is possibly TRBD1 (5 bases). The CDR3 sequence is 13 residues long. Trimming stripped 5 bases from V and 6 bases from J, with 8 bases between. Germline V CDR1 and CDR2: SGHTA, FQGTGA. The CDR3 coding sequence is TGTGCCAGCAGCCTCGACAGTAATTCACCCCTCCACTTT. Encoded protein: CASSLDSNSPLHF.

V gene TRBV29-1 combines with J gene TRBJ1-5, with TRBD1 matching 8 bases. The germline gives CDR1 SQVTM, CDR2 ANQGSEA. V was pared by 5 bases and J by 10 bases, with 7 bases of the junction left unmatched. The CDR3 length is 12 residues. The CDR3 region is CSVRTGMGPQHF. DNA for the CDR3: TGCAGCGTTAGGACAGGGATGGGACCCCAGCATTTT.

The rearrangement uses TRBV10-3 and TRBJ2-7; no clear D gene. Germline V gives CDR1 ENHRY, CDR2 SYGVKD. CDR3 length: 14 amino acids. Trimming removed 2 bases from V and 7 bases from J, with 15 bases in between. The CDR3 region is CAISEDTGWGEQYF. CDR3 nucleotide sequence: TGTGCCATCAGTGAGGACACGGGCTGGGGTGAGCAGTACTTC.

A single count supports this clone. The chain joins TRBV19 to TRBJ2-7; D gene ambiguous. Trimming pared 5 bases from V and 0 bases from J, leaving 8 bases between. CDR3 length equals 13 residues. Looked up from germline, CDR1 is LNHDA and CDR2 is SQIVND (reference sequence). CDR3 region: CASSFGPSYEQYF. The CDR3 DNA reads TGTGCCAGTAGTTTCGGACCCTCCTACGAGCAGTACTTC. Using reference TRBV19 and TRBJ2-7 for the parts outside the CDR3, the full variable domain is DGGITQSPKYLFRKEGQNVTLSCEQNLNHDAMYWYRQDPGQGLRLIYYSQIVNDFQKGDIAEGYSVSREKKESFPLTVTSAQKNPTAFYLCASSFGPSYEQYFGPGTRLTVT.

The CDR3 here is CASSPSGANTGELFF. The CDR3 nucleotides read TGTGCCAGCAGTCCTAGCGGGGCGAACACCGGGGAGCTGTTTTTT. The chain is built from TRBV27 and TRBJ2-2, with TRBD2 matching 9 bases. The V gene end was trimmed by 5 bases and the J gene end by 0 bases; junction bases not matched to a gene: 1. CDR3 size: 15 residues. CDR1 is MNHEY and CDR2 is SMNVEV in the germline V gene (reference sequence).

The chain joins TRBV30 to TRBJ2-7; 11 bases align to TRBD2. The V gene end was trimmed by 5 bases and the J gene end by 3 bases; junction bases not matched to a gene: 0. This CDR3 is built from 12 residues. The germline V gene encodes CDR1 GTSNPN and CDR2 SVGIG (reference sequence). The DNA of the CDR3 is TGTGCCTGGGGGACTAGCGGCTACGAGCAGTACTTC. Translated: CAWGTSGYEQYF.

The J gene is TRBJ1-2, the V gene TRBV24-1; D is unresolved. This CDR3 has 14 amino acids. Between the trimmed V and J ends, which lost 3 bases and 4 bases, there was a span of 11 bases. Germline V gene lookup returns CDR1 KGHDR and CDR2 SFDVKD. The CDR3 reads CATSDPDAFYGYTF. For the CDR3, the DNA is TGTGCCACCAGTGATCCCGATGCTTTCTATGGCTACACCTTC.

The chain links TRBV23-1 to TRBJ1-5; D is uncertain. TRBV23-1 is an ORF, with its function uncertain. The germline V and J ends were trimmed by 1 base and 4 bases, with 14 bases remaining between them. The CDR3 totals 16 residues. In DNA, the CDR3 is TGCGCCAGCAGTCAATTTTGTGACAACTTGAATCAGCCCCAGCATTTT. This codes for CASSQFCDNLNQPQHF.

Written as DNA, the CDR3 is TGTGCCAGCAGCGAGACAGTATCGAGGAATCAGCCCCAGCATTTT. It encodes CASSETVSRNQPQHF. The gene calls are TRBV27 and TRBJ1-5; tentatively, D is TRBD1 (5 bases). The CDR3 has 15 residues. Germline CDR1 MNHEY, CDR2 SMNVEV (reference sequence). The V and J ends lost 6 bases and 4 bases respectively, with 16 bases between them.